Here is one T cell receptor beta chain with its context. Antigen specificity is unknown. The libraries were made with immunoSEQ version 4 in survey mode. The repertoire was sequenced with immunoSEQ multiplex PCR; TCRdb's copy has only in-frame clones and lacks some. The sample holds 40,000 to 55,000 clones; about four fifths are singletons and the top ten take about 3%. Stimulation used 7.5 to 10 ug/mL lysate from CMV-infected fibroblasts. CD40L/CD69 double-negative CD45RO-high memory CD4+ T cells were collected. Donors were HIV-1-infected adults who began suppressive ART during chronic infection. This sample is drawn from a study of persistence of HIV-infected CD4 T cells. Broader study findings: Degenerate expanded CDR3beta sequences were enriched among CMV- and Gag-responding cells.

V was pared by 6 bases and J by 1 base, with 10 bases of the junction left unmatched. From germline, CDR1 is LNHDA and CDR2 SQIVND (reference sequence). The CDR3 consists of 18 residues. The clonotype was recovered from an adult man with HIV who was CMV-seropositive. This sample comprised CD4+ T cells sorted from PBMCs after approximately 20-hour stimulation, obtained from a patient who received antiretroviral therapy. V usage is TRBV19 and J usage is TRBJ2-3; the match to TRBD2 covers 13 bases. In nucleotides, the CDR3 is TGTGCCAGTAGCGGGGGACTAGCGGGACACCCGCGCACAGATACGCAGTATTTT. The encoded protein is CASSGGLAGHPRTDTQYF.